What follows are 15 T cell receptor beta chains derived from one specimen sequenced in a study of vaccination and CD4 T cells after COVID-19. These TCRs' antigens remain unknown. Sample treatment: approximately 9-day PBMC culture with coronavirus spike peptide pools or control peptides (ViraFEST assay). Sequencing of DNA taken from cultured CD4+ T cells relied on the Oncomine TCR Beta short-read assay. MiXCR, run by TCRdb on the PCR reads, gives a single entry per CDR3 protein. The sample yields approximately 16,000 distinct CDR3 sequences, 20% to 25% seen once. The source material was CD4+ T cells from blood, cultured in vitro, sampled before SARS-CoV-2 vaccination. The receptor set was obtained from a human donor who received a COVID-19 vaccine.

The V and J genes are TRBV11-3 and TRBJ1-2; TRBD1 aligns across 8 bases. The CDR3 sequence is 19 residues long. With V trimmed by 3 bases and J by 4 bases, 19 bases remained unmatched. Germline CDR1 reads SGHNT; CDR2 reads YENEEA. This CDR3 reads CASSFGGQGAPPAIYGYTF. The CDR3 DNA follows: TGTGCCAGCAGCTTTGGAGGGCAGGGGGCCCCTCCTGCCATCTATGGCTACACCTTC.

This clonotype was observed a handful of times. CDR3 in amino acids: CASQARGRTYSPLHF. CDR3 DNA: TGTGCCAGTCAAGCTCGTGGTAGAACTTATTCACCCCTCCACTTT. The rearrangement links TRBV19 to TRBJ1-6; D remains unclear. V lost 8 bases and J lost 8, with 19 bases in between. The CDR3 totals 15 residues. CDR1 and CDR2 (germline): LNHDA, SQIVND (reference sequence).

The chain combines TRBV11-3 with TRBJ1-2; TRBD1 is a possible D gene (6 bases). The CDR3 is 12 residues long. Germline lookup yields CDR1 SGHNT and CDR2 YENEEA. Deletions cut 1 base from V and 10 bases from J, with 10 bases between. The CDR3 DNA sequence: TGTGCCAGCAGCTTAGGGCCAGGGGCCTACACCTTC. Translating gives CASSLGPGAYTF.

By sample share, this clonotype is medium-sized. This chain joins TRBV20-1 and TRBJ1-2; D unresolved. Trimming stripped 4 bases from V and 4 bases from J, with 13 bases between. The germline gives CDR1 DFQATT, CDR2 SNEGSKA (reference sequence). This CDR3 is 13 amino acids long. In DNA form, the CDR3 reads TGCAGTGCTAAGGACTGGGCTGGCTATGGCTACACCTTC. This gives the protein CSAKDWAGYGYTF.

J is TRBJ1-4 and V is TRBV6-1; 10 nucleotides line up with TRBD1. Trimming took 4 bases from V and 8 from J; bases not matched to a gene: 7. This CDR3 spans 15 amino acids. Per germline, CDR1 MNHNS and CDR2 SASEGT. The CDR3 nucleotides read TGTGCCAGCAGTGGACAGGGGGCATTGGGGGAAAAACTGTTTTTT. It is translated as CASSGQGALGEKLFF.

The chain has TRBV5-6 and TRBJ1-1; D unclear. Germline lookup yields CDR1 SGHDT and CDR2 YYEEEE. The ends were cut back, 4 bases at V and 7 bases at J, with 11 bases in the middle. The CDR3 totals 12 residues. The CDR3 DNA reads TGTGCCAGCAGCCTCCGATTGGTTGAAGCTTTCTTT. Protein product: CASSLRLVEAFF.

The V call is TRBV5-1, the J call TRBJ1-3, with a tentative D call TRBD1 (5 bases). The V gene lost 1 base and the J gene lost 2 bases, with 13 bases spanning the gap. Germline CDR1 and CDR2: SGHRS and YFSETQ. The CDR3 spans 16 residues. As DNA, the CDR3 is TGCGCCAGCAGCTTGAGGGGTGGGCCCCCTGGAAACACCATATATTTT. This encodes CASSLRGGPPGNTIYF.

This clonotype has just a few counts. As DNA, the CDR3 is TGTGCCAGCAACGGCAGGTCCACAGATACGCAGTATTTT. It codes for CASNGRSTDTQYF. V is TRBV2 and J is TRBJ2-3; D gene ambiguous. Trimming left V 7 bases short and J 2 bases short, with 10 bases between. Germline V lookup: CDR1 SNHLY, CDR2 FYNNEI. The CDR3 is 13 amino acids.

The chain carries TRBV30 and TRBJ2-5; the match to TRBD2 covers 9 bases. CDR1 and CDR2 from the germline V gene are GTSNPN and SVGIG (reference sequence). The CDR3 is made up of 15 amino acids. The V segment lost 7 bases and the J segment 1 base; nucleotides outside the gene matches: 10. The CDR3 DNA follows: TGTGCCTTTCATTTTAGCGGGGGAACCCAAGAGACCCAGTACTTC. As protein: CAFHFSGGTQETQYF. Using reference TRBV30 and TRBJ2-5 for the parts outside the CDR3, the full variable domain is SQTIHQWPATLVQPVGSPLSLECTVEGTSNPNLYWYRQAAGRGLQLLFYSVGIGQISSEVPQNLSASRPQDRQFILSSKKLLLSDSGFYLCAFHFSGGTQETQYFGPGTRLLVL.

The rearrangement uses TRBV6-1 and TRBJ1-2; unclear D gene. V lost 7 bases and J 0 bases, leaving 15 bases between the germline ends. Germline V gene sequence: CDR1 MNHNS, CDR2 SASEGT. This CDR3 has 15 residues. CDR3 sequence: CASIESKIANYGYTF. As DNA, the CDR3 is TGTGCCAGCATCGAAAGTAAGATAGCTAACTATGGCTACACCTTC.

This sequence joins TRBV30 and TRBJ1-3, with a weak D call TRBD1 (5 bases). Trimming shortened V by 0 bases and J by 2 bases, and 11 bases separated the two germline ends. CDR3 length: 15 amino acids. The germline V gene has CDR1 GTSNPN and CDR2 SVGIG (reference sequence). In DNA, the CDR3 is TGTGCCTGGAGTGTGCGGGGGACCACTGGAAACACCATATATTTT. Translated, it gives CAWSVRGTTGNTIYF. Looking up the rest from reference TRBV30 and TRBJ1-3 gives the full variable domain: SQTIHQWPATLVQPVGSPLSLECTVEGTSNPNLYWYRQAAGRGLQLLFYSVGIGQISSEVPQNLSASRPQDRQFILSSKKLLLSDSGFYLCAWSVRGTTGNTIYFGEGSWLTVV.

Points on this clonotype: A read error may account for a junction end that differs from germline. The chain is built from TRBV25-1 and TRBJ2-5, with a weak D call TRBD2 (5 bases). CDR1 and CDR2 from the germline V gene are MGHDK and SYGVNS. The CDR3 runs 14 residues. CDR3 region: CTSSELDGEETQYF. The CDR3 DNA reads as TGTACCAGCAGTGAGTTGGACGGGGAAGAGACCCAGTACTTC.

This clonotype was counted a few times. The chain has TRBV20-1 and TRBJ2-1; D may be TRBD2 (5 bases). The CDR3 sequence is 13 residues long. CDR1 and CDR2 from the germline V gene are DFQATT and SNEGSKA (reference sequence). V was pared by 6 bases and J by 8 bases, with 17 bases between. For the CDR3, the DNA is TGCAGTGCCCAAGGAGCGGCTACCTATGAGCAGTTCTTC. Translated, it gives CSAQGAATYEQFF.

In this sample, this clonotype turned up a few times. This chain connects TRBV7-6 to TRBJ2-5; D gene unclear. This CDR3 comprises 12 residues. From germline, CDR1 is SGHVS and CDR2 FNYEAQ. Trimming removed 5 bases at V and 4 bases at J, with 8 bases between. The CDR3 bases are TGTGCCAGCAGCACCCGAGGAGAGACCCAGTACTTC. Amino acids: CASSTRGETQYF.

This clonotype has a handful of counts. The chain is built from TRBV4-1 and TRBJ1-2, with D unclear. The CDR3 spans 14 residues. Trimming took 0 bases from V and 4 from J, leaving 9 bases between them. Per germline, CDR1 MGHRA and CDR2 YSYEKL. The CDR3 nucleotides are TGCGCCAGCAGCCAAGACAGTTGGAGCTATGGCTACACCTTC. Translation: CASSQDSWSYGYTF.